These 4 T cell receptor beta chains came from one sample sequenced in a study of T cell repertoires in urothelial bladder cancer. Clones were sequenced by immunoSEQ multiplex PCR, and TCRdb holds only the in-frame ones, with some missing. Of more than 10,000 clones in the sample, 55% to 80% are singletons; the top ten hold less than 9%. The sequenced sample was tumor-infiltrating cells from bladder cancer. The receptor source for this set is a human donor with urothelial carcinoma.

The gene calls are TRBV30 and TRBJ1-6; possibly TRBD1 for D (5 bases). In germline, CDR1 is GTSNPN, CDR2 SVGIG (reference sequence). CDR3 length: 16 amino acids. Trimming took off 1 base at V and 9 bases at J, with 19 bases between the two ends. The CDR3 sequence is CAWSATGWGFGSPLHF. The CDR3 DNA sequence: TGTGCCTGGAGTGCGACGGGGTGGGGGTTTGGTTCACCCCTCCACTTT.

The chain links TRBV10-2 to TRBJ2-3; TRBD1 matches 8 bases. CDR1 is WSHSY and CDR2 is SAAADI in the germline V gene. J was trimmed by 3 bases and V by 4 bases; bases with no gene match: 6. This CDR3 is 15 amino acids long. This CDR3 is CASSAQDRVTDTQYF. DNA for the CDR3: TGCGCCAGCAGTGCACAGGACAGGGTAACAGATACGCAGTATTTT.

The V and J genes are TRBV18 and TRBJ2-1; TRBD1 is a possible D gene (7 bases). V dropped 2 bases and J dropped 7 bases, with 12 bases sitting between them. Germline CDR1 and CDR2: KGHSH and LQKENI. The CDR3 covers 14 residues. The CDR3 nucleotides read TGTGCCAGCTCACCAGGGGCAGGGGGGAATGAGCAGTTCTTC. It encodes CASSPGAGGNEQFF.

A remark on this clone: The sample has other DNA sequences that encode this CDR3 too. The genes are TRBV14 and TRBJ2-7, with D possibly being TRBD1 (5 bases). Germline V lookup: CDR1 SGHDN, CDR2 FVKESK. The CDR3 has 17 amino acids. V was cut by 0 bases and J by 0 bases, with 15 bases left in between. The DNA of the CDR3 is TGTGCCAGCAGCCAAGAAGTCTCAAGGGGCGGCTCCTACGAGCAGTACTTC. Translated, it gives CASSQEVSRGGSYEQYF. The full variable domain, in which reference TRBV14 and TRBJ2-7 provide the parts outside the CDR3, is EAGVTQFPSHSVIEKGQTVTLRCDPISGHDNLYWYRRVMGKEIKFLLHFVKESKQDESGMPNNRFLAERTGGTYSTLKVQPAELEDSGVYFCASSQEVSRGGSYEQYFGPGTRLTVT.